Presented here are 17 T cell receptor beta chains from one specimen sequenced in a study of T cell clones after liver transplantation. Using immunoSEQ multiplex PCR, the repertoire was profiled, and TCRdb retains in-frame clones only, with some absent. The table has 70,000 to 80,000 clones, roughly 90% seen once. The source was CD4+ T cells from blood, collected before liver transplant. The receptors were sampled from a human donor who received a liver transplant.

The J gene is TRBJ2-3, the V gene TRBV6-6, with TRBD1 as a possible D gene (6 bases). CDR1 and CDR2 from the germline V gene are MNHNY and SVGAGI (reference sequence). V was trimmed by 7 bases and J by 4 bases, leaving 12 bases between them. This CDR3 is built from 13 residues. The CDR3 spells CASNSRGPDTQYF. CDR3 bases: TGTGCCAGCAACTCCAGGGGACCAGATACGCAGTATTTT.

This sequence joins TRBV28 and TRBJ2-2; D possibly matches TRBD1 or TRBD2 (5 bases each). Per the germline V gene, CDR1 is MDHEN and CDR2 is SYDVKM. Trimming left V 2 bases short and J 6 bases short, with 16 bases between. The CDR3 has 16 amino acids. The chain's CDR3 is CASSLLARGRAGELFF. The CDR3 coding sequence is TGTGCCAGCAGTTTACTAGCTAGGGGCCGTGCCGGGGAGCTGTTTTTT.

The chain is built from TRBV23-1 and TRBJ2-3; D may be TRBD1 (6 bases). TRBV23-1 is an ORF, with its function uncertain. V was shortened by 6 bases and J by 5 bases, with 9 bases between the two germline ends. There are 12 residues in the CDR3. The CDR3 sequence is CASRQGEDTQYF. The CDR3 DNA sequence: TGCGCCAGCAGACAGGGAGAAGATACGCAGTATTTT.

J is TRBJ1-2 and V is TRBV6-1; the match to TRBD1 covers 7 bases. The CDR3 consists of 13 residues. CDR1 and CDR2 (germline): MNHNS, SASEGT. With 5 bases clipped from V and 7 bases from J, the junction kept 7 bases outside the gene matches. In DNA form, the CDR3 reads TGTGCCAGCAGTTCGGACAGGACGGGTGGCTACACCTTC. It translates to CASSSDRTGGYTF.

The chain employs TRBV5-1 and TRBJ2-7; 9 bases are shared with TRBD1. V shed 0 bases and J 7 bases; nucleotides not matched to a gene: 5. This CDR3 comprises 14 residues. The V gene's germline CDR1 is SGHRS and CDR2 YFSETQ. The CDR3 DNA is TGCGCCAGCAGCTTGGGGGACAGGGAAGATGAGCAGTACTTC. Encoded protein: CASSLGDREDEQYF.

The chain uses TRBV11-3 and TRBJ1-3, with D perhaps matching TRBD1 (5 bases). The V end lost 4 bases, the J end lost 8 bases, and 12 bases lay between the germline ends. The CDR3 length is 13 residues. CDR1 is SGHNT and CDR2 is YENEEA in the germline V gene. The CDR3 region has the DNA TGTGCCAGCAGCTGGGGCGGGGAGGACACCATATATTTT. As protein: CASSWGGEDTIYF.

This clone appeared a single time. This chain links TRBV14 with TRBJ2-7; D possibly corresponds to TRBD2 (6 bases). Looked up from germline, CDR1 is SGHDN and CDR2 is FVKESK. Trimming cost V 5 bases and J 2 bases, with 16 bases left between them. This CDR3 contains 15 residues. DNA for the CDR3: TGTGCCAGCAGCGAGAATAGCGGTCACACCTACGAGCAGTACTTC. It yields the protein CASSENSGHTYEQYF.

This chain joins TRBV5-1 and TRBJ2-6; unclear D gene. Germline V lookup: CDR1 SGHRS, CDR2 YFSETQ. The CDR3 contains 18 residues. V dropped 1 base and J dropped 0 bases, with 14 bases sitting between them. The CDR3 nucleotides read TGCGCCAGCAGCTTGATAGGCACACCAGGCTCTGGGGCCAACGTCCTGACTTTC. Encoded protein: CASSLIGTPGSGANVLTF.

V is TRBV30 and J is TRBJ2-3, with D perhaps TRBD1 (7 bases). Trimming took 2 bases from V and 7 from J, leaving 16 bases between them. Germline V gene lookup returns CDR1 GTSNPN and CDR2 SVGIG (reference sequence). The CDR3 loop spans 14 amino acids. CDR3 coding DNA: TGTGCCTGGAGTTCGGGCGGGGACAGATATACGCAGTATTTT. This codes for CAWSSGGDRYTQYF. The variable domain in full, completed from reference TRBV30 and TRBJ2-3, reads SQTIHQWPATLVQPVGSPLSLECTVEGTSNPNLYWYRQAAGRGLQLLFYSVGIGQISSEVPQNLSASRPQDRQFILSSKKLLLSDSGFYLCAWSSGGDRYTQYFGPGTRLTVL.

CDR3 residues: CASSPVGATYEQYF. CDR3 nucleotides: TGTGCCAGCAGCCCGGTCGGGGCAACCTACGAGCAGTACTTC. This rearrangement joins TRBV11-3 to TRBJ2-7; possibly TRBD1 or TRBD2 for D (5 bases each). The CDR3 consists of 14 residues. V was cut by 5 bases and J by 2 bases, with 13 bases left in between. The germline gives CDR1 SGHNT, CDR2 YENEEA.

This clone was seen just once. V gene TRBV9 combines with J gene TRBJ1-2, with D tentatively TRBD1 (6 bases). The V end lost 2 bases, the J end lost 7 bases, and 15 bases lay between the germline ends. Germline assignment: CDR1 SGDLS and CDR2 YYNGEE. The CDR3 consists of 14 residues. CDR3 nucleotide sequence: TGTGCCAGCAGCGTCGGGGGGGCCCTAGGTGGCTACACCTTC. It encodes CASSVGGALGGYTF.

This chain connects TRBV10-2 to TRBJ1-1, with TRBD1 identical over 9 bases. CDR1 and CDR2 (germline): WSHSY, SAAADI. J lost 5 bases, V lost 9 bases, and 7 bases had no gene match. This CDR3 has 13 residues. The CDR3 is CASRDRDKTEAFF. The CDR3, as DNA: TGCGCCAGTCGGGACAGGGATAAAACTGAAGCTTTCTTT.

The chain recombines TRBV6-6 with TRBJ2-7; D call uncertain. Germline V gives CDR1 MNHNY, CDR2 SVGAGI (reference sequence). The CDR3 spans 13 residues. V was cut by 2 bases and J by 1 base, with 6 bases left in between. The CDR3 DNA sequence: TGTGCCAGCAGTTACCTTGAGTCCTACGAGCAGTACTTC. Translating it yields CASSYLESYEQYF.

The chain has TRBV11-2 and TRBJ2-3; D might be TRBD1 or TRBD2, each matching 5 bases. Germline assignment: CDR1 SGHAT and CDR2 FQNNGV. V was shortened by 6 bases and J by 9 bases, with 19 bases between the two germline ends. This CDR3 comprises 14 residues. The DNA of the CDR3 is TGTGCCAGCAGTCCGGGACGTGCGTCAGTGACGCAGTATTTT. Amino acid sequence: CASSPGRASVTQYF.

The chain joins TRBV7-3 to TRBJ2-1; D is possibly TRBD2 (5 bases). Germline V gene sequence: CDR1 SGHTA, CDR2 FQGTGA. The germline V and J ends were trimmed by 5 bases and 10 bases, with 15 bases remaining between them. The CDR3 has 13 amino acids. CDR3 sequence (DNA): TGTGCCAGCAGCCCGACCCCCAGCGGAGAGCAGTTCTTC. Protein sequence: CASSPTPSGEQFF.

J is TRBJ2-7 and V is TRBV11-3; 11 positions match TRBD2. V gave up 7 bases and J gave up 2 bases; unmatched junction bases: 10. CDR3 length: 16 residues. Germline V lookup: CDR1 SGHNT, CDR2 YENEEA. This chain's CDR3 is CASTKTGTSGTYEQYF. The CDR3 nucleotides are TGTGCCAGCACCAAGACCGGGACTAGCGGCACCTACGAGCAGTACTTC.

The table lists this clone with a count of one. This chain connects TRBV7-9 to TRBJ2-5; 8 bases agree with TRBD1. CDR3 length: 16 residues. V trimming: 2 bases; J trimming: 2 bases; junction bases outside the gene matches: 7. In germline, CDR1 is SEHNR, CDR2 FQNEAQ (reference sequence). The CDR3 protein is CASSLRPGGGQETQYF. The CDR3 nucleotides read TGTGCCAGCAGCTTAAGGCCAGGGGGCGGGCAAGAGACCCAGTACTTC.